The clone carrying this T cell receptor beta chain showed up just a few times. Antigen unknown. Reverse transcription of all isolated RNA meant that expressed TCRB transcripts were sequenced. Using immunoSEQ multiplex PCR, the repertoire was profiled, and TCRdb retains in-frame clones only, with some absent. The table records roughly 150,000 clones, approximately 8% of them present only once. The record originates from a study of beta chain features in type 1 diabetes. The CDR3 contains 16 residues. V was trimmed by 4 bases and J by 1 base, leaving 17 bases between them. The germline V gene encodes CDR1 SGHNT and CDR2 YYREEE (reference sequence). The study, taken as a whole, reports: Patients' naive, central memory and Treg TCRB repertoires seemed closer to one another than those of healthy donors. Shortening that was moderate but significant affected the TCRB CDR3s of Type 1 diabetes patients in all four CD4+ subsets.

Sample: central memory CD4+ T cells from blood. The receptor was isolated from a man aged 18 to 29 with type 1 diabetes. J is TRBJ2-5 and V is TRBV5-4; tentatively, D is TRBD2 (6 bases). The CDR3 region has the DNA TGTGCCAGCAGCCTGGGACTCCTACCCGCCCAAGAGACCCAGTACTTC. This sequence encodes CASSLGLLPAQETQYF.